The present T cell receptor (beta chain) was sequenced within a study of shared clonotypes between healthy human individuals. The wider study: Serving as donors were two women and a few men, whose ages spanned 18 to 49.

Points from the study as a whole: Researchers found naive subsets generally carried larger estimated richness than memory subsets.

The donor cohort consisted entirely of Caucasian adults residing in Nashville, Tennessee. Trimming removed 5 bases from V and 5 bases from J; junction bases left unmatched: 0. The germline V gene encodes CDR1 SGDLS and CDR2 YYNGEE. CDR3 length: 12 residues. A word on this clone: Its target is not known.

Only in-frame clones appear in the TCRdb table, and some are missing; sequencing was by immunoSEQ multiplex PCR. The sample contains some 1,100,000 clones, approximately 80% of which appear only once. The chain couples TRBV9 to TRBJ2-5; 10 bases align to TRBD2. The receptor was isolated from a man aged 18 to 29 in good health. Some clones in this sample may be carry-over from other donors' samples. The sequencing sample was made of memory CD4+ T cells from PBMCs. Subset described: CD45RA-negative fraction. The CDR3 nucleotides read TGTGCCAGCAGACTAGCGGGGGAGACCCAGTACTTC. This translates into CASRLAGETQYF.